Sequencing of this T cell receptor (beta chain) was carried out in a study of OX40 agonist ivuxolimab in advanced cancers. On the study more broadly: Partial responses were achieved by three patients, of whom one had hepatocellular carcinoma and two had cutaneous melanoma.

TCRdb keeps only in-frame clones here, not all; method: immunoSEQ multiplex PCR. The data contain roughly 23,000 clones, 85% to 90% of them singletons. The count of this clone is one. The antigen remains unidentified. CDR1 is SGHTA, CDR2 FQGNSA, per germline. This CDR3 region has 17 residues. Trimming removed 1 base from V and 0 bases from J, with 14 bases in between. General observations from the study: With doses of 0.1-3.0 mg/kg, partial responders showed among the lowest clonal expansion.

Cycle 7 day 1, cycle 4 day 1, and baseline were the timepoints at which blood was sampled. The chain carries TRBV7-2 and TRBJ2-3; D call uncertain. The starting material was CD4+ or CD8+ T cells sorted from blood, obtained in a trial of the OX40 agonist ivuxolimab. This TCR derives from an adult with an advanced solid tumor such as melanoma, head and neck, liver or kidney cancer. CDR3 in DNA: TGTGCCAGCAGCTTAGTCGCAGCAGGAGCTAGCACAGATACGCAGTATTTT. Translating gives CASSLVAAGASTDTQYF. Looking up the rest from reference TRBV7-2 and TRBJ2-3 gives the full variable domain: GAGVSQSPSNKVTEKGKDVELRCDPISGHTALYWYRQSLGQGLEFLIYFQGNSAPDKSGLPSDRFSAERTGGSVSTLTIQRTQQEDSAVYLCASSLVAAGASTDTQYFGPGTRLTVL.